One and the same sample provided the 32 T cell receptor beta chains below, sequenced in a study of blood T cells in healthy people across ages. A second PCR, run for about 6 to 12 cycles, used a sample-barcoded 5' primer plus a J-beta primer mix. Each CDR3 protein is one row after TCRdb ran MiXCR on the 5' RACE reads. The data show some 550,000 distinct CDR3 sequences, under 55% seen once. Source material: blood. Receptors were obtained from a man older than 75 in good health.

For this clonotype: A read error may be the cause here, since a much bigger clone is one base away. Written as DNA, the CDR3 is TGTGCCAGCAGCCTCGGGACTTACGGCAACAATGAGCAGTACTTC. Residues: CASSLGTYGNNEQYF. V gene TRBV3-1 combines with J gene TRBJ2-7; possibly TRBD2 for D (6 bases). Germline CDR1 is LGHDT and CDR2 is YNNKEL (reference sequence). The CDR3 has 15 amino acids. V was cut by 4 bases and J by 7 bases, with 20 bases left in between.

The chain joins TRBV20-1 to TRBJ1-2, with D unresolved. Trimming cost V 6 bases and J 0 bases, with 14 bases left between them. The length of the CDR3 is 14 residues. Germline V gene sequence: CDR1 DFQATT, CDR2 SNEGSKA (reference sequence). The CDR3 loop reads CSAKVQIANYGYTF. In DNA form, the CDR3 reads TGCAGTGCAAAAGTGCAGATAGCTAACTATGGCTACACCTTC.

Only one count was recorded for this clonotype. V and J are TRBV4-1 and TRBJ2-1; 7 positions match TRBD2. The CDR3 has 16 amino acids. Germline V lookup: CDR1 MGHRA, CDR2 YSYEKL. The junction had 13 bases not matched to a gene; V was cut back by 4 bases and J by 7 bases. In nucleotides, the CDR3 is TGCGCCAGCAGCCCGTTCGTATCTGCGGGGGTGAATGAGCAGTTCTTC. Residues: CASSPFVSAGVNEQFF.

CDR3 DNA: TGCAGTGCCGACCCCGGTGGGGGGGCGCGGACAGATACGCAGTATTTT. This codes for CSADPGGGARTDTQYF. The V and J genes are TRBV20-1 and TRBJ2-3; D perhaps matches TRBD2 (7 bases). Germline loops: CDR1 DFQATT, CDR2 SNEGSKA (reference sequence). This CDR3 contains 16 residues. Trimming cost V 6 bases and J 3 bases, with 22 bases left between them.

The chain recombines TRBV5-1 with TRBJ2-5, with D possibly called TRBD1 or TRBD2 (6 bases each). Germline CDR1 SGHRS, CDR2 YFSETQ. V dropped 3 bases and J dropped 9 bases, with 18 bases sitting between them. There are 14 residues in the CDR3. This chain's CDR3 is CASSSDPMRGAQYF. The CDR3 nucleotides are TGCGCCAGCAGCTCTGACCCGATGAGGGGGGCCCAGTACTTC.

Note on this clonotype: A read error may explain this, as a much larger clone is one base away. This chain connects TRBV7-9 to TRBJ2-1; TRBD2 is a possible D gene (5 bases). Germline values: CDR1 SEHNR, CDR2 FQNEAQ (reference sequence). The V gene lost 8 bases and the J gene lost 4 bases, with 18 bases spanning the gap. The CDR3 extends over 15 amino acids. DNA of the CDR3: TGTGCCAGCCACGCTGCACGAGCGGTATACAATGAGCAGTTCTTC. Translating it yields CASHAARAVYNEQFF.

This clonotype has a handful of counts. The V gene is TRBV18, the J gene TRBJ2-7, with a possible D match to TRBD2 (5 bases). Germline CDR1 reads KGHSH; CDR2 reads LQKENI. Trimming removed 4 bases at V and 5 bases at J, with 12 bases between. CDR3 length: 13 residues. CDR3 region: CASSLNEGDEQYF. DNA for the CDR3: TGTGCCAGCTCACTAAACGAGGGAGACGAGCAGTACTTC. The whole variable domain, remainder taken from reference TRBV18 and TRBJ2-7, is NAGVMQNPRHLVRRRGQEARLRCSPMKGHSHVYWYRQLPEEGLKFMVYLQKENIIDESGMPKERFSAEFPKEGPSILRIQQVVRGDSAAYFCASSLNEGDEQYFGPGTRLTVT.

The rearrangement links TRBV20-1 to TRBJ1-2, with a possible D match to TRBD1 (5 bases). Trimming took 3 bases from V and 8 from J, leaving 13 bases between them. The CDR3 consists of 12 residues. Germline-derived CDR1 and CDR2 are DFQATT and SNEGSKA (reference sequence). The CDR3 DNA follows: TGCAGTGCTAGCGCGGGGACCTGGGGCTACACCTTC. Amino acid sequence: CSASAGTWGYTF.

This chain links TRBV11-2 with TRBJ2-1; perhaps TRBD2 as D (6 bases). This CDR3 is 17 amino acids long. Germline CDR1 is SGHAT and CDR2 is FQNNGV. V was clipped by 0 bases and J by 6 bases, with 18 bases between them. The CDR3 region has the DNA TGTGCCAGCAGCTTAGAACCTTTGGGCACGGGGGTCAATGAGCAGTTCTTC. Amino acids: CASSLEPLGTGVNEQFF.

This clonotype appeared a single time. The chain links TRBV20-1 to TRBJ1-2; D is unresolved. V was pared by 6 bases and J by 6 bases, with 20 bases between. Per the germline V gene, CDR1 is DFQATT and CDR2 is SNEGSKA (reference sequence). CDR3 length: 14 residues. The CDR3 bases are TGCAGTGCCAACCCGGTCCAAGAGGAGGATGGCTACACCTTC. Translation: CSANPVQEEDGYTF.

A note on this clonotype: One base away lies a much larger clone, so this may be a sequencing read error. The chain has TRBV5-1 and TRBJ2-4; tentatively, D is TRBD2 (6 bases). The DNA end is more similar to TRBJ2-7, so the J call may be wrong. Germline V gene sequence: CDR1 SGHRS, CDR2 YFSETQ. The CDR3 length is 13 residues. For the CDR3, the DNA is TGCACCAGCAGGGACGGCGGGAACTGCGAGCAGTACTTC. Encoded protein: CTSRDGGNCEQYF.

The chain links TRBV4-3 to TRBJ1-4, with a possible D match to TRBD1 (5 bases). With 4 bases removed from V and 8 bases from J, the gap between germline ends came to 11 bases. The CDR3 runs to 13 residues. In germline, CDR1 is LGHNA, CDR2 YSLEER. The CDR3 reads CASSPNRNEKLFF. The CDR3 DNA reads as TGCGCCAGCAGCCCGAACAGGAACGAAAAACTGTTTTTT.

The chain has TRBV9 and TRBJ2-3; maybe TRBD2 (7 bases). V was shortened by 3 bases and J by 2 bases, with 13 bases between the two germline ends. The CDR3 extends over 15 amino acids. The germline V gene encodes CDR1 SGDLS and CDR2 YYNGEE. CDR3 amino acids: CASSAAGALTDTQYF. The CDR3 DNA follows: TGTGCCAGCAGCGCTGCGGGGGCCCTCACAGATACGCAGTATTTT.

A word on this clonotype: Being one base from a much bigger clone, this may be a read error. The gene calls are TRBV5-1 and TRBJ2-1; TRBD2 aligns across 7 bases. The CDR3 loop spans 15 amino acids. V lost 4 bases and J lost 6; bases outside the gene matches: 10. Germline V gives CDR1 SGHRS, CDR2 YFSETQ. For the CDR3, the DNA is TGCGCCAGCAGCCCCGCGACTAGCCGGGCCAATGAGCAGTTCTTC. Its translation: CASSPATSRANEQFF.

V is TRBV7-2 and J is TRBJ2-1; 9 positions match TRBD2. Germline loops: CDR1 SGHTA, CDR2 FQGNSA. V dropped 5 bases and J dropped 14; count of bases not matched to a gene: 16. The CDR3 is 15 amino acids. CDR3 nucleotide sequence: TGTGCCAGCAGCCGAGGACTAGCGAGAGGGAGAAGGGAGTTCTTC. Translating it yields CASSRGLARGRREFF.

This chain connects TRBV20-1 to TRBJ2-3; perhaps TRBD2 as D (6 bases). The CDR3 runs 16 residues. With 1 base removed from V and 0 bases from J, the gap between germline ends came to 14 bases. Germline V CDR1 and CDR2: DFQATT, SNEGSKA (reference sequence). The CDR3: CSARGFRRGSTDTQYF. CDR3 DNA: TGCAGTGCTAGAGGGTTTCGTCGGGGGAGCACAGATACGCAGTATTTT.

V is TRBV28 and J is TRBJ1-6, with D perhaps matching TRBD1 (5 bases). Trimming cost V 4 bases and J 7 bases, with 14 bases left between them. The CDR3 is 15 amino acids. Germline assignment: CDR1 MDHEN and CDR2 SYDVKM. The CDR3 DNA reads as TGTGCCAGCAGTTGGATACCGGGACCGAATTCACCCCTCCACTTT. This translates into CASSWIPGPNSPLHF.

The chain employs TRBV29-1 and TRBJ2-1, with D possibly matching TRBD1 (6 bases). CDR1 SQVTM and CDR2 ANQGSEA come from the germline V gene. The ends were cut back, 5 bases at V and 2 bases at J, with 13 bases in the middle. The CDR3 length is 14 residues. The CDR3 sequence is CSVRGGSAYNEQFF. CDR3 coding DNA: TGCAGCGTTCGAGGGGGTTCAGCCTACAATGAGCAGTTCTTC.

The table lists this clonotype with a few counts. J is TRBJ2-7 and V is TRBV9, with unresolved D. The ends were cut back, 0 bases at V and 0 bases at J, with 7 bases in the middle. This CDR3 has 14 amino acids. Germline values: CDR1 SGDLS, CDR2 YYNGEE. CDR3 amino acids: CASSVATNSYEQYF. The CDR3 bases are TGTGCCAGCAGCGTAGCTACTAACTCCTACGAGCAGTACTTC. Variable domain in full (rest from reference TRBV9 and TRBJ2-7): DSGVTQTPKHLITATGQRVTLRCSPRSGDLSVYWYQQSLDQGLQFLIQYYNGEERAKGNILERFSAQQFPDLHSELNLSSLELGDSALYFCASSVATNSYEQYFGPGTRLTVT.

V gene TRBV7-2 combines with J gene TRBJ2-7; D is perhaps TRBD2 (6 bases). Germline values: CDR1 SGHTA, CDR2 FQGNSA. This CDR3 region has 15 residues. Trimming stripped 1 base from V and 6 bases from J, with 16 bases between. Here the CDR3 reads CASSLEARGGSEQYF. The CDR3 DNA reads as TGTGCCAGCAGCTTAGAGGCCAGAGGAGGGTCCGAGCAGTACTTC.

The rearrangement joins TRBV20-1 to TRBJ1-5, with D perhaps TRBD1 (6 bases). V gave up 6 bases and J gave up 2 bases, with 14 bases separating them. The CDR3 runs to 14 residues. Germline V CDR1 and CDR2: DFQATT, SNEGSKA (reference sequence). The CDR3 nucleotides are TGCAGTGCCTCCACAGGGAATGGCAATCAGCCCCAGCATTTT. Its protein product is CSASTGNGNQPQHF.

This clonotype was seen more than once but under ten times. V and J are TRBV29-1 and TRBJ1-3; possible D gene TRBD1, 6 bases. In germline, CDR1 is SQVTM, CDR2 ANQGSEA. V was trimmed by 2 bases and J by 7 bases, leaving 9 bases between them. The CDR3 length is 12 residues. This CDR3 is CSVEPGGNTIYF. Here the CDR3 DNA reads TGCAGCGTTGAACCGGGGGGCAACACCATATATTTT.

The genes are TRBV6-1 and TRBJ2-5, with 8 positions matching TRBD1. The length of the CDR3 is 15 residues. Germline V gene sequence: CDR1 MNHNS, CDR2 SASEGT. V trimming: 7 bases; J trimming: 1 base; junction bases outside the gene matches: 8. CDR3 nucleotides: TGTGCCAGCATTAACCTCGGACAGGGCCAAGAGACCCAGTACTTC. As protein: CASINLGQGQETQYF.

The sample holds a few counts of this clonotype. The rearrangement uses TRBV5-1 and TRBJ2-1; 9 bases match TRBD2. The CDR3 is made up of 17 amino acids. The V gene end was trimmed by 0 bases and the J gene end by 0 bases; junction bases not matched to a gene: 4. In germline, CDR1 is SGHRS, CDR2 YFSETQ. The CDR3 spells CASSLGGSGSSYNEQFF. The CDR3 region has the DNA TGCGCCAGCAGCTTGGGGGGTAGCGGGAGCTCCTACAATGAGCAGTTCTTC. The whole variable domain, remainder taken from reference TRBV5-1 and TRBJ2-1, is KAGVTQTPRYLIKTRGQQVTLSCSPISGHRSVSWYQQTPGQGLQFLFEYFSETQRNKGNFPGRFSGRQFSNSRSEMNVSTLELGDSALYLCASSLGGSGSSYNEQFFGPGTRLTVL.

This rearrangement joins TRBV27 to TRBJ1-2; 7 nucleotides align to TRBD1. The CDR3 loop spans 16 amino acids. Germline V gene sequence: CDR1 MNHEY, CDR2 SMNVEV (reference sequence). J was trimmed by 2 bases and V by 5 bases; bases with no gene match: 11. The CDR3 nucleotides read TGTGCCAGCAGTCCGAAAACTGGACAGGAGAACTATGGCTACACCTTC. It yields the protein CASSPKTGQENYGYTF.

The gene calls are TRBV24-1 and TRBJ2-5; D gene unclear. From germline, CDR1 is KGHDR and CDR2 SFDVKD. V gave up 4 bases and J gave up 3 bases, with 11 bases separating them. This CDR3 is built from 14 residues. Written as DNA, the CDR3 is TGTGCCACCAGTGAGGTAGACAACGAAGAGACCCAGTACTTC. This sequence encodes CATSEVDNEETQYF.

The chain has TRBV20-1 and TRBJ1-2; D is ambiguous. This CDR3 contains 14 residues. V shed 4 bases and J shed 6 bases, with 18 bases lying between them. CDR1 is DFQATT and CDR2 is SNEGSKA in the germline V gene (reference sequence). CDR3 sequence reads: CSANFGSRLDGYTF. CDR3 DNA: TGCAGTGCTAATTTCGGTTCCCGACTAGATGGCTACACCTTC.

This clonotype was seen more than once but under ten times. The chain carries TRBV12-3 or TRBV12-4 and TRBJ1-5, with 10 bases fitting TRBD1. Trimming cost V 7 bases and J 3 bases; bases outside gene matches: 6. This CDR3 has 15 amino acids. As DNA, the CDR3 is TGTGCCAGCACTTTGGGACAGGGGAACAATCAGCCCCAGCATTTT. Amino acid sequence: CASTLGQGNNQPQHF.

The chain carries TRBV27 and TRBJ2-1; 9 positions agree with TRBD1. This CDR3 contains 15 residues. Germline loops: CDR1 MNHEY, CDR2 SMNVEV (reference sequence). The V segment lost 6 bases and the J segment 1 base; nucleotides outside the gene matches: 4. CDR3 bases: TGTGCCAGCAGATTAGGGACAGGGTCCTACAATGAGCAGTTCTTC. This gives the protein CASRLGTGSYNEQFF.

A note on this clonotype: The junction and the germline gene differ at one end; a read error may be behind it. The chain links TRBV7-2 to TRBJ2-7; 9 nucleotides align to TRBD2. Germline V lookup: CDR1 SGHTA, CDR2 FQGNSA. The CDR3 is made up of 13 amino acids. CDR3 amino acids: CASRLAGAYERYF. The CDR3 DNA follows: TGTGCCAGCAGACTAGCGGGTGCCTACGAGCGGTACTTC.

This clonotype was seen more than once but under ten times. CDR3 amino acids: CASSLAGIAKNIQYF. CDR3 nucleotides: TGTGCCAGCAGTTTAGCCGGGATAGCCAAAAACATTCAGTACTTC. The chain employs TRBV28 and TRBJ2-4, with D possibly being TRBD2 (5 bases). V lost 2 bases and J 0 bases, leaving 8 bases between the germline ends. This CDR3 is 15 amino acids long. Germline-derived CDR1 and CDR2 are MDHEN and SYDVKM.

About this clonotype itself: The junction departs from germline at one end; a sequencing error may be responsible. V usage is TRBV6-4 and J usage is TRBJ2-1; the match to TRBD1 covers 7 bases. Germline CDR1 reads MRHNA; CDR2 reads SNTAGT. This CDR3 spans 14 amino acids. This chain's CDR3 is CAGSPGQRNNEQFF. Written as DNA, the CDR3 is TGTGCCGGCAGCCCGGGACAGCGGAACAATGAGCAGTTCTTC.